These 8 T cell receptor beta chains came from one sample sequenced in a study of radiotherapy plus CTLA-4 blockade in lung cancer. The method was immunoSEQ multiplex PCR; TCRdb's version includes in-frame clones alone and lacks a portion of them. This table has about 51,000 clones, 65% to 85% appearing once. The sample here was peripheral blood, taken from a patient treated with radiotherapy plus ipilimumab. Receptors were obtained from a human donor with non-small cell lung cancer whose response to radiotherapy plus ipilimumab could not be evaluated.

This chain joins TRBV7-9 and TRBJ1-4; 7 bases agree with TRBD1. V trimming: 1 base; J trimming: 3 bases; junction bases outside the gene matches: 2. CDR1 and CDR2 (germline): SEHNR, FQNEAQ (reference sequence). This CDR3 has 15 residues. CDR3 region: CASSLVQGANEKLFF. The CDR3 nucleotides read TGTGCCAGCAGCTTAGTTCAGGGGGCTAATGAAAAACTGTTTTTT.

The gene calls are TRBV9 and TRBJ1-2; D gene uncertain. The CDR3 runs 12 residues. Trimming stripped 3 bases from V and 8 bases from J, with 11 bases between. Germline assignment: CDR1 SGDLS and CDR2 YYNGEE. CDR3 region: CASSALVTGYTF. DNA for the CDR3: TGTGCCAGCAGCGCTTTAGTTACGGGCTACACCTTC.

The chain has TRBV28 and TRBJ2-7, with 7 bases matching TRBD1. The CDR3 extends over 15 amino acids. Germline V gene data show CDR1 as MDHEN and CDR2 as SYDVKM. V was clipped by 4 bases and J by 1 base; unmatched bases: 7. CDR3 nucleotides: TGTGCCAGCAGTTCAGGGACAGCGTTATCCTACGAGCAGTACTTC. It codes for CASSSGTALSYEQYF.

The CDR3 DNA follows: TGTGCCAGCAGCTTGGCCCGACAATCGTGGGATGAGCAGTTCTTC. Amino acids: CASSLARQSWDEQFF. This chain uses TRBV5-4 with TRBJ2-1; D unclear. The CDR3 runs 15 residues. Trimming removed 0 bases from V and 8 bases from J, with 15 bases in between. Germline V gives CDR1 SGHNT, CDR2 YYREEE (reference sequence).

The V call is TRBV9, the J call TRBJ2-1, with TRBD1 matching 10 bases. The CDR3 covers 16 residues. Unmatched junction bases numbered 8, after V lost 4 bases and J lost 4 bases. From germline, CDR1 is SGDLS and CDR2 YYNGEE. This CDR3 reads CASSSTGTGVYNEQFF. The CDR3 region has the DNA TGTGCCAGCAGCTCAACCGGGACAGGGGTTTACAATGAGCAGTTCTTC.

This clone was detected only once. This CDR3 reads CASSPGSGGYTDTQYF. CDR3 DNA: TGTGCCAGCAGCCCGGGTAGCGGGGGATACACAGATACGCAGTATTTT. The chain carries TRBV9 and TRBJ2-3; 9 bases line up with TRBD2. This CDR3 is built from 16 residues. From germline, CDR1 is SGDLS and CDR2 YYNGEE. Trimming took 4 bases from V and 2 from J; bases not matched to a gene: 8.

The rearrangement joins TRBV30 to TRBJ1-4, with no clear D. This CDR3 has 14 amino acids. V was cut by 4 bases and J by 7 bases, with 16 bases left in between. Germline V gives CDR1 GTSNPN, CDR2 SVGIG (reference sequence). CDR3 loop: CAWTLWSSSEKLFF. In DNA, the CDR3 is TGTGCCTGGACCCTATGGAGCTCGAGTGAAAAACTGTTTTTT.

This clone appeared a single time. The CDR3 region has the DNA TGTGCCAGCAGGAGGGAGGGTTCTGGGGCCAACGTCCTGACTTTC. This sequence encodes CASRREGSGANVLTF. J is TRBJ2-6 and V is TRBV2; 7 bases are a match to TRBD2. CDR1 and CDR2 (germline): SNHLY, FYNNEI. The ends lost 6 bases at V and 1 base at J; junction bases unmatched: 3. This CDR3 is built from 15 residues.